This TCR beta chain was identified in a study of response to subunit inactivated influenza vaccine. General study results and limits: Only a handful of new T cells, the authors suggested, are recruited with each seasonal influenza vaccination.

Of note for this clonotype: Its antigen remains unknown. Compared with germline, one end of the junction differs, possibly owing to a read error.

TCRdb processed the RT-PCR reads anew with MiXCR; each CDR3 protein has one entry. Among over 800,000 distinct CDR3 sequences, less than 25% were seen once, and the ten largest hold 10% to 13%. This CDR3 region has 18 residues. CDR1 and CDR2 (germline): SNHLY, FYNNEI. The chain links TRBV2 to TRBJ2-6, with a weak D call TRBD2 (7 bases). The material was PBMCs from blood, obtained 5 to 6 days after vaccination. The TCR originated in a middle-aged man who received an inactivated influenza vaccine. The CDR3 DNA reads as TGTGCCTGCAGTCTCCCAGGGGACTACCGCTCTGGGGCCAACGTCCTGACTTTC. Translated, it gives CACSLPGDYRSGANVLTF.